This T cell receptor beta chain was sequenced during a study of Graves' ophthalmopathy and Graves' hyperthyroidism. Study findings and constraints: Thyroid clonotypes that were expanded above 0.001 frequency mostly also appeared in blood.

Amplification of the TCR beta CDR3 regions used RNA transcripts (as template). First-round RT-PCR relied on HTBI primers, and a second-round multiplex PCR came next. One entry per CDR3 protein results from TCRdb running MiXCR on the multiplex PCR reads. The profile covers over 650,000 distinct CDR3 sequences, with 35% to 50% appearing a single time and 3.3% taken by the ten largest. CDR1 KGHSH and CDR2 LQKENI come from the germline V gene. The CDR3 has 12 residues. Trimming stripped 6 bases from V and 1 base from J, with 6 bases between. Comment on this clonotype: What it binds is not known.

Sequenced: peripheral blood. The sequence came from an adult man with Graves' ophthalmopathy. The chain has TRBV18 and TRBJ1-1, with D unresolved. This chain's CDR3 is CASSTQNTEAFF. CDR3 DNA sequence: TGTGCCAGCTCTACACAGAACACTGAAGCTTTCTTT.